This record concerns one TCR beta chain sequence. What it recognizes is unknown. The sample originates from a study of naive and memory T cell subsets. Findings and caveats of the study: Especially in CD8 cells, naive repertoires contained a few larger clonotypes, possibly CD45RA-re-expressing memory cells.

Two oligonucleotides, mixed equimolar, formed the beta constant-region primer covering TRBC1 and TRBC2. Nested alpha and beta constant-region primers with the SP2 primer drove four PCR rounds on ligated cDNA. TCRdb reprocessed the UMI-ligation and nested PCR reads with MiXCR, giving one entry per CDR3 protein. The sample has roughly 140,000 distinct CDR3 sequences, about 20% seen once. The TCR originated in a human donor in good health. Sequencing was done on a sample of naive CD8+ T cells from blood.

The CDR3 DNA reads as TGCAGCGTTGACGATGCCAACTCCTACGAGCAGTACTTC. Translated, it gives CSVDDANSYEQYF. The chain carries TRBV29-1 and TRBJ2-7, with no clear D. Trimming removed 3 bases at V and 0 bases at J, with 9 bases between. Germline values: CDR1 SQVTM, CDR2 ANQGSEA. This CDR3 is 13 amino acids long.